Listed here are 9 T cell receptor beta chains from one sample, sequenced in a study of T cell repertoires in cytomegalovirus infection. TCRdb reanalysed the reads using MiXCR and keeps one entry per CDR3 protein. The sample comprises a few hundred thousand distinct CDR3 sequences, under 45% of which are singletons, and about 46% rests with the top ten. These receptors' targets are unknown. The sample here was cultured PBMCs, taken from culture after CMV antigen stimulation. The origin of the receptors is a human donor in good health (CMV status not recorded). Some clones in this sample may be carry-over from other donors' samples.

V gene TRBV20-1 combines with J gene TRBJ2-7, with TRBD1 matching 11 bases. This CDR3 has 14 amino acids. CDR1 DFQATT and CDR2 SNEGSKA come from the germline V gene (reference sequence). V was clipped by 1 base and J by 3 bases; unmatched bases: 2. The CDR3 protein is CSARGDRGIYEQYF. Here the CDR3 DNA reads TGCAGTGCTAGAGGGGACAGGGGGATCTACGAGCAGTACTTC.

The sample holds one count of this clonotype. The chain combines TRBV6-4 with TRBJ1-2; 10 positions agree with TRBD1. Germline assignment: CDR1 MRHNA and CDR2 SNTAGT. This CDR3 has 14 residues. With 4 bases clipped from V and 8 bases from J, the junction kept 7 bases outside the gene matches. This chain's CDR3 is CASSAGDRGGGYTF. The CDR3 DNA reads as TGTGCCAGCAGTGCGGGGGACAGGGGAGGAGGCTACACCTTC.

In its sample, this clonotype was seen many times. The CDR3 is CASSLARPGQGPQHF. In DNA form, the CDR3 reads TGTGCCAGCAGCTTAGCGCGTCCAGGTCAGGGGCCCCAGCATTTT. V usage is TRBV7-2 and J usage is TRBJ1-5, with D maybe TRBD1 (5 bases). Trimming pared 0 bases from V and 9 bases from J, leaving 15 bases between. CDR1 is SGHTA and CDR2 is FQGNSA in the germline V gene. This CDR3 is 15 amino acids long. Filled out from reference TRBV7-2 and TRBJ1-5, the complete variable domain reads GAGVSQSPSNKVTEKGKDVELRCDPISGHTALYWYRQSLGQGLEFLIYFQGNSAPDKSGLPSDRFSAERTGGSVSTLTIQRTQQEDSAVYLCASSLARPGQGPQHFGDGTRLSIL.

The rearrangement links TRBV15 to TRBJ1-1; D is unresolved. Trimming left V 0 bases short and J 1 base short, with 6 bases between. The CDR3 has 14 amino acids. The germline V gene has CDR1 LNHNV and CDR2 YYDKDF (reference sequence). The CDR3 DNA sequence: TGTGCCACCAGCAGAGATCCGAGGAACACTGAAGCTTTCTTT. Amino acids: CATSRDPRNTEAFF. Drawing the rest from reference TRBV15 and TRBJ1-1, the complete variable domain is DAMVIQNPRYQVTQFGKPVTLSCSQTLNHNVMYWYQQKSSQAPKLLFHYYDKDFNNEADTPDNFQSRRPNTSFCFLDIRSPGLGDTAMYLCATSRDPRNTEAFFGQGTRLTVV.

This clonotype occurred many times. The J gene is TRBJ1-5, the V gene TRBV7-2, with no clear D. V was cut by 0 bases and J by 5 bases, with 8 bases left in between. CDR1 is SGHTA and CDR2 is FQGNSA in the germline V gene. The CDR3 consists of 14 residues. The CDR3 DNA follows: TGTGCCAGCAGCTTAGCAGGGTCTTATCAGCCCCAGCATTTT. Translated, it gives CASSLAGSYQPQHF.

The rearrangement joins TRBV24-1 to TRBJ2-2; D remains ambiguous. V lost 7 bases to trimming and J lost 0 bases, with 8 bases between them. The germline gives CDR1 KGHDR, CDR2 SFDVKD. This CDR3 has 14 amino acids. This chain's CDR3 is CATSPSANTGELFF. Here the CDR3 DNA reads TGTGCCACCAGCCCGAGCGCGAACACCGGGGAGCTGTTTTTT.

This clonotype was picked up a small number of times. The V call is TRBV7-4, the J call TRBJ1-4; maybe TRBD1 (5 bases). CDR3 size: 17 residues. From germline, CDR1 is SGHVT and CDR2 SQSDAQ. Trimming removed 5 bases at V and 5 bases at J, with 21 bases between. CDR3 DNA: TGTGCCAGCAGCCCGGGGTCCGGCGGGGGGATGAATGAAAAACTGTTTTTT. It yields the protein CASSPGSGGGMNEKLFF.

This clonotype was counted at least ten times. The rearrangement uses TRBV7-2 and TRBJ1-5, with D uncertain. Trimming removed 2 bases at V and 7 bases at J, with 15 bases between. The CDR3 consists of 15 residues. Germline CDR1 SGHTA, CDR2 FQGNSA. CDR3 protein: CASSLTSGSLQPQHF. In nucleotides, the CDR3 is TGTGCCAGCAGCTTAACTAGTGGGAGTTTGCAGCCCCAGCATTTT.

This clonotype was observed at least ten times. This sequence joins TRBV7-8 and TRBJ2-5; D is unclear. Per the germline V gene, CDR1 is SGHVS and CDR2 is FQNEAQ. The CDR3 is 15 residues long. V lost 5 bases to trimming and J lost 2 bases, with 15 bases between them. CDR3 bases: TGTGCCAGCAGCAGTAGAAGAAGGTTGCAAGAGACCCAGTACTTC. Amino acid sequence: CASSSRRRLQETQYF.